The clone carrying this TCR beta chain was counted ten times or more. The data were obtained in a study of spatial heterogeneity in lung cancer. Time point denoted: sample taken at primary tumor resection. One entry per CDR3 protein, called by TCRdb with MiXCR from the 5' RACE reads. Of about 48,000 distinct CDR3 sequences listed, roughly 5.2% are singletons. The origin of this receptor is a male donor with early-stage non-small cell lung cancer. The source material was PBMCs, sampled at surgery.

This CDR3 is CASSAQAGTASNYGYTF. As DNA, the CDR3 is TGTGCCAGCAGTGCCCAAGCAGGGACAGCTTCTAACTATGGCTACACCTTC. This chain uses TRBV6-1 with TRBJ1-2; 7 bases map to TRBD1. The CDR3 loop spans 17 amino acids. CDR1 is MNHNS and CDR2 is SASEGT in the germline V gene. With V trimmed by 4 bases and J by 0 bases, 11 bases remained unmatched.